A selection of T cell receptor beta chains follows, all from one sample in a study of OX40 agonist ivuxolimab in advanced cancers. Here immunoSEQ multiplex PCR was the method, and the copy in TCRdb shows in-frame clones only, minus some. The sample contains 55,000 to 90,000 clones, almost 90% of which appear only once. The sample here was CD4+ or CD8+ T cells sorted from blood, taken in a trial of the OX40 agonist ivuxolimab. The receptors originated from an adult with an advanced solid tumor such as melanoma, head and neck, liver or kidney cancer. The CDR3 runs from the conserved cysteine through the conserved F or W. Fields, in order: J gene, D gene, V gene, clone size, CDR3 protein, CDR3 DNA. The D gene is left open where the match is weak. Size values are once, few and many counts, or a class for expanded clones, and some rows have none.

>TRBJ2-7|NA|TRBV7-9|once
CASSLAAYYEQYF
TGTGCCAGCAGCTTAGCGGCCTACTACGAGCAGTACTTC
>TRBJ2-3|NA|TRBV30|few
CAWSLGPADTQYF
TGTGCCTGGAGTCTGGGCCCCGCGGATACGCAGTATTTT
>TRBJ2-1|NA|TRBV5-4|NA
CASSLGGPGDGNEQFF
TGTGCCAGCAGCTTGGGGGGGCCAGGGGATGGCAATGAGCAGTTCTTC
>TRBJ1-3|TRBD1|TRBV2|NA
CATRIRTGAGNTIYF
TGTGCCACCCGAATCCGTACAGGGGCTGGAAACACCATATATTTT
>TRBJ2-3|NA|TRBV2|NA
CASRAATDTQYF
TGTGCCAGCAGGGCAGCCACAGATACGCAGTATTTT
>TRBJ2-7|NA|TRBV5-5|once
CASSLLDSSYEQYF
TGTGCCAGCAGCTTGCTCGACAGTTCCTACGAGCAGTACTTC
>TRBJ1-1|NA|TRBV27|NA
CASSSREATEAFF
TGTGCCAGCAGTTCCAGGGAGGCGACTGAAGCTTTCTTT
>TRBJ2-5|NA|TRBV6-6|NA
CASSSSREETQYF
TGTGCCAGCAGTTCATCGAGGGAAGAGACCCAGTACTTC
>TRBJ1-5|NA|TRBV6-1|NA
CASSEAWAASDQPQHF
TGTGCCAGCAGTGAAGCATGGGCCGCATCCGATCAGCCCCAGCATTTT
>TRBJ1-2|NA|TRBV25-1|NA
CASSEGGPYGYTF
TGTGCCAGCAGTGAAGGGGGTCCGTATGGCTACACCTTC
>TRBJ2-3|TRBD1|TRBV7-2|NA
CAAGTGPSTDTQYF
TGTGCCGCCGGGACAGGTCCTAGCACAGATACGCAGTATTTT
>TRBJ2-7|TRBD1|TRBV19|NA
CASSLTGQDEQYF
TGTGCCAGTAGTTTAACCGGACAGGACGAGCAGTACTTC
>TRBJ2-1|TRBD1|TRBV27|NA
CASTDDRGDNEQFF
TGTGCCAGCACTGATGACAGGGGAGACAATGAGCAGTTCTTC
>TRBJ2-5|TRBD1|TRBV28|NA
CASSSTGKETQYF
TGTGCCAGCAGTTCGACAGGGAAAGAGACCCAGTACTTC
>TRBJ2-5|NA|TRBV6-5|NA
CASSYRAGRRETQYF
TGTGCCAGCAGTTACCGGGCAGGGCGTAGAGAGACCCAGTACTTC
>TRBJ2-7|NA|TRBV9|NA
CASSPGLRDEQYF
TGTGCCAGCAGCCCTGGGTTAAGAGACGAGCAGTACTTC
>TRBJ2-1|TRBD2|TRBV27|NA
CASSKEVAGGPRYNEQFF
TGTGCCAGCAGTAAGGAGGTAGCGGGAGGGCCCCGATACAATGAGCAGTTCTTC
>TRBJ1-5|NA|TRBV4-3|NA
CASSQDKGGDQPQHF
TGCGCCAGCAGCCAAGATAAAGGGGGTGATCAGCCCCAGCATTTT
>TRBJ1-1|NA|TRBV7-8|NA
CASSLDTNTEAFF
TGTGCCAGCAGCTTAGACACCAACACTGAAGCTTTCTTT
>TRBJ2-1|NA|TRBV5-1|NA
CASSLAGEYNEQFF
TGCGCCAGCAGCTTGGCGGGAGAGTACAATGAGCAGTTCTTC
>TRBJ2-7|TRBD1|TRBV6-1|NA
CASSLTGAGYEQYF
TGTGCCAGCAGTTTGACAGGGGCCGGATACGAGCAGTACTTC
>TRBJ2-1|NA|TRBV6-6|NA
CASSPKDPNNEQFF
TGTGCCAGCAGCCCTAAGGACCCAAACAATGAGCAGTTCTTC
>TRBJ2-7|NA|TRBV6-6|NA
CASSYGTQSSYEQYF
TGTGCCAGCAGTTACGGGACCCAGAGCTCCTACGAGCAGTACTTC
>TRBJ1-1|NA|TRBV9|few
CASSPIGGGETEAFF
TGTGCCAGCAGCCCCATAGGAGGGGGTGAAACTGAAGCTTTCTTT
>TRBJ2-7|TRBD1|TRBV6-5|NA
CASSRRDRFYEQYF
TGTGCCAGCAGTCGCCGGGACAGGTTTTACGAGCAGTACTTC
>TRBJ1-1|NA|TRBV6-6|NA
CAGGRTVNTEAFF
TGTGCCGGGGGGCGGACAGTGAACACTGAAGCTTTCTTT
>TRBJ2-7|TRBD1|TRBV7-2|NA
CASSVRTGSLYEQYF
TGTGCCAGCAGCGTCCGGACAGGATCCCTCTACGAGCAGTACTTC
>TRBJ1-5|NA|TRBV19|NA
CASTGIINSNQPQHF
TGTGCCAGTACGGGCATAATTAATAGCAATCAGCCCCAGCATTTT
>TRBJ2-6|NA|TRBV19|NA
CASSRTVNSGANVLTF
TGTGCCAGTAGTAGGACCGTAAACTCTGGGGCCAACGTCCTGACTTTC
>TRBJ1-4|NA|TRBV6-1|NA
CASSAWEGEKLFF
TGTGCCAGCAGTGCTTGGGAGGGTGAAAAACTGTTTTTT
>TRBJ1-6|NA|TRBV19|NA
CASSKDPEDSPLHF
TGTGCCAGTAGCAAGGACCCCGAAGATTCACCCCTCCACTTT
>TRBJ2-7|NA|TRBV15|NA
CATSRNRNYEQYF
TGTGCCACCAGCAGAAACAGAAACTACGAGCAGTACTTC
>TRBJ1-6|TRBD1|TRBV7-2|NA
CASSLESAGGYRSPLHF
TGTGCCAGCAGCTTAGAGTCGGCAGGGGGCTACCGGTCACCCCTCCACTTT
>TRBJ2-7|NA|TRBV2|NA
CASSIPGPNYEQYF
TGTGCCAGCAGTATTCCGGGACCTAACTACGAGCAGTACTTC
>TRBJ2-7|TRBD2|TRBV11-2|once
CASSRPKGTSEHEQYF
TGTGCCAGCAGCCGCCCCAAGGGAACTAGCGAACACGAGCAGTACTTC
>TRBJ1-2|TRBD1|TRBV30|NA
CAWGQGISYGYTF
TGTGCCTGGGGACAGGGGATCAGCTATGGCTACACCTTC
>TRBJ1-2|NA|TRBV29-1|NA
CSALRSYGYTF
TGCAGCGCTCTGCGGAGTTATGGCTACACCTTC
>TRBJ2-1|NA|TRBV5-4|NA
CASSPRGVSSYNEQFF
TGTGCCAGCAGCCCGAGAGGGGTCAGCTCCTACAATGAGCAGTTCTTC
>TRBJ1-1|TRBD1|TRBV7-8|few
CASSQGARTEAFF
TGTGCCAGCAGTCAGGGGGCGAGGACTGAAGCTTTCTTT
>TRBJ2-1|NA|TRBV18|NA
CASSPPGGLYNEQFF
TGTGCCAGCTCACCACCCGGGGGCCTTTACAATGAGCAGTTCTTC
>TRBJ2-1|TRBD2|TRBV9|once
CASSVGGGSSYNEQFF
TGTGCCAGCAGCGTAGGGGGCGGGAGCTCCTACAATGAGCAGTTCTTC
>TRBJ2-1|TRBD2|TRBV4-1|once
CARGLGPSYNEQFF
TGCGCCCGCGGACTAGGGCCTTCCTACAATGAGCAGTTCTTC
>TRBJ1-1|NA|TRBV30|NA
CAWMKSGNTEAFF
TGTGCCTGGATGAAGTCCGGGAACACTGAAGCTTTCTTT
>TRBJ1-3|NA|TRBV27|NA
CASRPVSGNTIYF
TGTGCCAGCAGACCGGTCTCTGGAAACACCATATATTTT
>TRBJ1-2|NA|TRBV4-2|NA
CASSQAPRGRAGYTF
TGTGCCAGCAGCCAGGCACCCCGGGGCCGAGCTGGCTACACCTTC
>TRBJ1-4|NA|TRBV30|NA
CAWSATRDINEKLFF
TGTGCCTGGAGTGCCACCCGGGACATCAATGAAAAACTGTTTTTT
>TRBJ2-5|TRBD1|TRBV9|NA
CASSADRGPPQETQYF
TGTGCCAGCAGCGCCGACAGGGGCCCACCCCAAGAGACCCAGTACTTC
>TRBJ1-1|NA|TRBV9|NA
CASSVGAGENTEAFF
TGTGCCAGCAGCGTAGGGGCAGGGGAAAACACTGAAGCTTTCTTT
>TRBJ2-7|NA|TRBV10-3|NA
CAISEEGRSYEQYF
TGTGCCATCAGTGAAGAAGGGCGGAGCTACGAGCAGTACTTC
>TRBJ1-1|TRBD1|TRBV5-1|NA
CASSPNRGFVTEAFF
TGCGCCAGCAGCCCAAACAGGGGGTTCGTCACTGAAGCTTTCTTT
>TRBJ2-7|NA|TRBV6-1|NA
CASSPTSYEQYF
TGTGCCAGCAGTCCTACATCCTACGAGCAGTACTTC
>TRBJ2-3|NA|TRBV19|NA
CASSNRLVGSDTQYF
TGTGCCAGTAGTAACCGACTAGTCGGATCAGATACGCAGTATTTT
>TRBJ1-1|TRBD1|TRBV29-1|NA
CSDAGTGGFEAFF
TGCAGCGATGCCGGGACAGGGGGATTTGAAGCTTTCTTT
>TRBJ2-5|NA|TRBV30|NA
CAWSVGILGSQETQYF
TGTGCCTGGAGTGTTGGGATTTTGGGGTCACAAGAGACCCAGTACTTC
>TRBJ1-1|NA|TRBV28|NA
CASSGWTGKTEAFF
TGTGCCAGCAGCGGATGGACGGGGAAAACTGAAGCTTTCTTT